The 8 T cell receptor beta chains below all came from one sample that was sequenced in a study of OX40 agonist ivuxolimab in advanced cancers. Profiled with immunoSEQ multiplex PCR; TCRdb holds only in-frame clones, not every one. This table holds around 26,000 clones, roughly 79% found once. The input for sequencing was CD4+ or CD8+ T cells sorted from blood, taken in a trial of the OX40 agonist ivuxolimab. These TCRs come from an adult with an advanced solid tumor such as melanoma, head and neck, liver or kidney cancer.

This chain links TRBV6-5 with TRBJ1-2; no clear D. CDR1 MNHEY and CDR2 SVGAGI come from the germline V gene. The CDR3 sequence is 15 residues long. The V end lost 2 bases, the J end lost 8 bases, and 18 bases lay between the germline ends. The CDR3 DNA is TGTGCCAGCAGTTACAGTACTGCCAGTAACGGGGGCTACACCTTC. Amino acids: CASSYSTASNGGYTF.

J is TRBJ1-5 and V is TRBV6-5, with D possibly TRBD1 on 6 matching bases. The CDR3 runs 15 residues. Germline V gene sequence: CDR1 MNHEY, CDR2 SVGAGI. V was cut by 2 bases and J by 2 bases, with 10 bases left in between. The CDR3 DNA sequence: TGTGCCAGCAGTTACACAGGGTATGGCAATCAGCCCCAGCATTTT. Translating gives CASSYTGYGNQPQHF.

V usage is TRBV28 and J usage is TRBJ1-1; D is possibly TRBD1 (5 bases). CDR1 and CDR2 (germline): MDHEN, SYDVKM. This CDR3 is 14 amino acids long. The V gene lost 5 bases and the J gene lost 4 bases, with 14 bases spanning the gap. CDR3 DNA: TGTGCCAGCAGTCTGCGATTGGGGCCCACTGAAGCTTTCTTT. Its protein product is CASSLRLGPTEAFF.

V gene TRBV6-6 combines with J gene TRBJ2-2; 10 bases agree with TRBD1. The germline CDR1 and CDR2 sequences are MNHNY and SVGAGI (reference sequence). CDR3 length: 13 residues. V trimming: 8 bases; J trimming: 3 bases; junction bases outside the gene matches: 0. The CDR3 DNA reads TGTGCCAGCGGACAGGGGGACACCGGGGAGCTGTTTTTT. This codes for CASGQGDTGELFF.

The V call is TRBV9, the J call TRBJ2-3; 7 nucleotides match TRBD1. From germline, CDR1 is SGDLS and CDR2 YYNGEE. The CDR3 spans 15 residues. The V segment lost 1 base and the J segment 2 bases; nucleotides outside the gene matches: 4. The CDR3: CASSVTGDPTDTQYF. CDR3 coding DNA: TGTGCCAGCAGCGTAACAGGGGACCCCACAGATACGCAGTATTTT.

This chain links TRBV9 with TRBJ2-1; 10 bases map to TRBD1. V shed 4 bases, J shed 6 bases, and the junction held 10 bases outside the gene matches. Germline CDR1 SGDLS, CDR2 YYNGEE. The CDR3 contains 16 residues. As DNA, the CDR3 is TGTGCCAGCAGCTCTCGCGGGACAGGGGTTCTCAATGAGCAGTTCTTC. This gives the protein CASSSRGTGVLNEQFF.

The chain couples TRBV6-5 to TRBJ2-1, with D tentatively TRBD2 (6 bases). The CDR3 consists of 11 residues. Germline values: CDR1 MNHEY, CDR2 SVGAGI. Trimming took 4 bases from V and 10 from J, leaving 8 bases between them. CDR3 DNA sequence: TGTGCCAGCAGTTTAGGACTAGAGCAGTTCTTC. Translated: CASSLGLEQFF.

The chain carries TRBV7-9 and TRBJ2-3; 9 positions agree with TRBD2. CDR3 length: 15 residues. Per germline, CDR1 SEHNR and CDR2 FQNEAQ (reference sequence). The V segment lost 5 bases and the J segment 2 bases; nucleotides outside the gene matches: 5. The CDR3 sequence is CASSVPSGATDTQYF. The CDR3 coding sequence is TGTGCCAGCAGCGTCCCTAGCGGGGCCACAGATACGCAGTATTTT.